This T cell receptor beta chain derives from a study of OX40 agonist ivuxolimab in advanced cancers. TCRdb keeps only in-frame clones here, not all; method: immunoSEQ multiplex PCR. The table shows almost 85,000 clones, with roughly nine tenths occurring only once. In regard to this clone: No antigen is known for it.

The study's findings and limits: Some nonresponders likewise displayed low normalized T-cell clonal expansion. Clonal expansion in partial responders at 0.1-3.0 mg/kg ranked among the lowest. In the expanded peripheral T cells, antigen specificity was never determined.

With baseline, cycle 4 day 1, and cycle 7 day 1 as timepoints, blood was sampled. After removal of 5 bases from V and 1 base from J, the junction contained 4 bases not matched to a gene. CDR3 length equals 14 residues. Germline CDR1 and CDR2: MDHEN and SYDVKM. The starting material was CD4+ or CD8+ T cells sorted from blood, obtained in a trial of the OX40 agonist ivuxolimab. The sequence was obtained from an adult with an advanced solid tumor such as melanoma, head and neck, liver or kidney cancer. The chain has TRBV28 and TRBJ2-5, with TRBD1 identical over 7 bases. In nucleotides, the CDR3 is TGTGCCAGCAGTACACAGGGGTCCCAAGAGACCCAGTACTTC. Its protein is CASSTQGSQETQYF.